This T cell receptor beta chain was identified during a study of blood T cell repertoires in COVID-19. The germline CDR1 and CDR2 sequences are SGHNT and YYREEE (reference sequence). J was trimmed by 5 bases and V by 0 bases; bases with no gene match: 2. The CDR3 loop spans 14 amino acids. TCRdb's copy holds only in-frame clones and misses some; the assay was immunoSEQ multiplex PCR. Among tens of thousands of clones listed, more than 75% were seen once. This receptor was identified in a human donor in a cohort sampled during active COVID-19. Sequencing used peripheral blood. V usage is TRBV5-4 and J usage is TRBJ2-1; 7 bases fit TRBD2. This CDR3 reads CASSLVGGDNEQFF. The DNA for the CDR3 is TGTGCCAGCAGCTTGGTGGGAGGGGACAATGAGCAGTTCTTC.